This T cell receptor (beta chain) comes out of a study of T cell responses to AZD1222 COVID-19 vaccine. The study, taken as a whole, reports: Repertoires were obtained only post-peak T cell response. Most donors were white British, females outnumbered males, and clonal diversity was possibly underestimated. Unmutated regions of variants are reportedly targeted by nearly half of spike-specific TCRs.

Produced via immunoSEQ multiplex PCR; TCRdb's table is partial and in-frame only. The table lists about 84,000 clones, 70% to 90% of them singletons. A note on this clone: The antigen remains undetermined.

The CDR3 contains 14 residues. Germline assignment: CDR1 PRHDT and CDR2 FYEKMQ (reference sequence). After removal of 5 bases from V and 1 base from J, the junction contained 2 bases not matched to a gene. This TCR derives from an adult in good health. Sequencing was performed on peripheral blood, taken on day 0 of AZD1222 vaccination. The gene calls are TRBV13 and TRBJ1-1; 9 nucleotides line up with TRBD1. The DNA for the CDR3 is TGTGCCAGCAGCCCGACAGGGGGGAACACTGAAGCTTTCTTT. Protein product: CASSPTGGNTEAFF.